This T cell receptor beta chain is from a study of blood T cell repertoires in COVID-19. Here immunoSEQ multiplex PCR was the method, and the copy in TCRdb shows in-frame clones only, minus some. Here the sample spans about 350,000 clones, roughly 90% being singletons. All enrollees were roughly 18 to 95 years old and from approximately 25 US areas. The TCR comes from a young woman who had been exposed to COVID-19. Sequencing was carried out using PBMCs or T cells enriched from blood (not recorded which).

CDR3 DNA sequence: TGTGCCAGCAGCTTAAGGGGAGCGGGGGAGAATGAGCAGTTCTTC. It yields the protein CASSLRGAGENEQFF. The chain couples TRBV7-8 to TRBJ2-1; 8 bases line up with TRBD2. This CDR3 spans 15 amino acids. With 2 bases clipped from V and 7 bases from J, the junction kept 7 bases outside the gene matches. The V gene's germline CDR1 is SGHVS and CDR2 FQNEAQ.